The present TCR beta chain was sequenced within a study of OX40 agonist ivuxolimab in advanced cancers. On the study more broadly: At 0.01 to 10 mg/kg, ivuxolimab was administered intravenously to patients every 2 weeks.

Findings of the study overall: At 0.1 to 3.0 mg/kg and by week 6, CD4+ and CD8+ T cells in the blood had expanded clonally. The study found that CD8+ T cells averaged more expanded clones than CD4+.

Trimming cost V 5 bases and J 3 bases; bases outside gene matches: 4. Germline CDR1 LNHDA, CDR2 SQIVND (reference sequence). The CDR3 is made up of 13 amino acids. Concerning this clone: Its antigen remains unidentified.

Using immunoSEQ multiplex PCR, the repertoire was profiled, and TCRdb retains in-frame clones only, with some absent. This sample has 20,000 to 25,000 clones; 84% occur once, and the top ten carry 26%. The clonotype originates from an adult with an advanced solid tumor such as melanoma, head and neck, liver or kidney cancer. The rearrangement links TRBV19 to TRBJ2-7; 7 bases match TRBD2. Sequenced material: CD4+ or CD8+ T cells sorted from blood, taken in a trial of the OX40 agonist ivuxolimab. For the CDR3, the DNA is TGTGCCAGTAGTCCCGGGGAGGGCTACGAGCAGTACTTC. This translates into CASSPGEGYEQYF.